This paragraph covers one T cell receptor beta chain sequence. This record comes from a study of OX40 agonist ivuxolimab in advanced cancers. The data were produced by immunoSEQ multiplex PCR, yet TCRdb's version contains in-frame clones alone and is incomplete. The sample yields roughly 60,000 clones, more than 75% seen once. Germline lookup yields CDR1 MDHEN and CDR2 SYDVKM. Trimming stripped 6 bases from V and 2 bases from J, with 14 bases between. This CDR3 contains 15 residues. The material was CD4+ or CD8+ T cells sorted from blood, obtained in a trial of the OX40 agonist ivuxolimab. This TCR was sampled from an adult with an advanced solid tumor such as melanoma, head and neck, liver or kidney cancer. The chain combines TRBV28 with TRBJ2-1; a weak D match, TRBD1 (6 bases). The CDR3 protein is CASRKGRGPYNEQFF. CDR3 nucleotide sequence: TGTGCCAGCAGAAAGGGCAGGGGCCCCTACAATGAGCAGTTCTTC.